This TCR beta chain originates from a study of T cell repertoires in cytomegalovirus infection. Study details: Public signatures in TCR beta pointed to CMV infection and matching HLA type.

MiXCR, run by TCRdb on the reads, gives a single entry per CDR3 protein. The sample has around 490,000 distinct CDR3 sequences, around 27% seen once. Ten or more counts support this clonotype. The antigen is unknown. J was trimmed by 0 bases and V by 5 bases; bases with no gene match: 4. This CDR3 has 16 amino acids. The germline V gene encodes CDR1 SEHNR and CDR2 FQNEAQ (reference sequence). Study-level results: In two of eight donors, the top clonotype was HLA-C-restricted CMV-specific. Based on cumulative public TCR beta family frequency, carriers of CMV plus the relevant HLA were identified.

The rearrangement uses TRBV7-9 and TRBJ1-4, with TRBD1 identical over 9 bases. This TCR came from a human donor in good health (CMV status not recorded). Some clones in this sample may be carry-over from other donors' samples. Sequenced input: PBMCs. CDR3 DNA sequence: TGTGCCAGCAGCCCCTGGGACAGGGCAACTAATGAAAAACTGTTTTTT. Amino acids: CASSPWDRATNEKLFF. Full variable domain (outside the CDR3, taken from reference TRBV7-9 and TRBJ1-4): DTGVSQNPRHKITKRGQNVTFRCDPISEHNRLYWYRQTLGQGPEFLTYFQNEAQLEKSRLLSDRFSAERPKGSFSTLEIQRTEQGDSAMYLCASSPWDRATNEKLFFGSGTQLSVL.